Presented here are 20 T cell receptor beta chains from one specimen sequenced in a study of technical replicates of blood from a handful of donors. Produced via immunoSEQ multiplex PCR; TCRdb's table is partial and in-frame only. The sample carries 75,000 or so clones, 90% to 95% recorded once. The sequencing input was T cells isolated from PBMCs. These receptors all stem from a human donor in good health.

This chain links TRBV9 with TRBJ2-5, with D perhaps TRBD2 (6 bases). This CDR3 is 15 amino acids long. The ends were cut back, 3 bases at V and 3 bases at J, with 15 bases in the middle. Germline V gene data show CDR1 as SGDLS and CDR2 as YYNGEE. CDR3 nucleotide sequence: TGTGCCAGCAGCGCCGACGCGGGGCAGAAAGAGACCCAGTACTTC. It translates to CASSADAGQKETQYF.

The chain combines TRBV5-8 with TRBJ2-2; D is unclear. Germline V CDR1 and CDR2: SGHTS, YDEGEE. The V gene lost 2 bases and the J gene lost 7 bases, with 9 bases spanning the gap. The CDR3 has 13 amino acids. CDR3 region: CASSFNSGGELFF. The CDR3 coding sequence is TGTGCCAGCAGCTTCAATAGTGGCGGGGAGCTGTTTTTT.

This chain links TRBV7-3 with TRBJ2-5, with TRBD1 identical over 10 bases. The CDR3 extends over 15 amino acids. V was pared by 4 bases and J by 4 bases, with 6 bases of the junction left unmatched. Germline values: CDR1 SGHTA, CDR2 FQGTGA. The CDR3 is CASSSGTGVAETQYF. The CDR3, as DNA: TGTGCCAGCAGCTCGGGGACAGGGGTGGCAGAGACCCAGTACTTC.

This rearrangement joins TRBV2 to TRBJ2-2, with a tentative D call TRBD1 (7 bases). CDR1 SNHLY and CDR2 FYNNEI come from the germline V gene. The CDR3 spans 16 residues. V gave up 6 bases and J gave up 5 bases, with 19 bases separating them. Here the CDR3 reads CASRQGGTVGTGELFF. The CDR3 bases are TGTGCCAGCAGACAAGGGGGGACAGTAGGAACCGGGGAGCTGTTTTTT.

V and J are TRBV6-4 and TRBJ2-1; 10 nucleotides line up with TRBD2. Germline trimming cut 4 bases from V and 10 bases from J; bases unmatched to any gene: 13. This CDR3 spans 16 amino acids. Germline assignment: CDR1 MRHNA and CDR2 SNTAGT. The CDR3 reads CASSAEWIAGGKEQFF. CDR3 nucleotide sequence: TGTGCCAGCAGTGCCGAGTGGATAGCGGGGGGTAAGGAGCAGTTCTTC.

The chain employs TRBV27 and TRBJ2-7; possible D gene TRBD1, 6 bases. V was trimmed by 3 bases and J by 3 bases, leaving 9 bases between them. The CDR3 runs 13 residues. From germline, CDR1 is MNHEY and CDR2 SMNVEV (reference sequence). This CDR3 is CASSLTGYYEQYF. For the CDR3, the DNA is TGTGCCAGCAGTTTGACAGGCTACTACGAGCAGTACTTC.

The sample holds one count of this clone. The J gene is TRBJ2-2, the V gene TRBV29-1; 7 bases line up with TRBD2. CDR1 is SQVTM and CDR2 is ANQGSEA in the germline V gene. The junction had 5 bases not matched to a gene; V was cut back by 7 bases and J by 6 bases. This CDR3 is built from 12 residues. CDR3 nucleotide sequence: TGCAGCGCCGTGACTAGCTCCGGGGAGCTGTTTTTT. This sequence encodes CSAVTSSGELFF.

The chain has TRBV7-2 and TRBJ1-1, with 7 bases identical to TRBD1. Germline V gene data show CDR1 as SGHTA and CDR2 as FQGNSA. With V trimmed by 5 bases and J by 5 bases, 14 bases remained unmatched. This CDR3 is 16 amino acids long. CDR3 DNA: TGTGCCAGCAGCAGCCCCCCACAGGGGACCTTTACTGAAGCTTTCTTT. Protein sequence: CASSSPPQGTFTEAFF.

The J gene is TRBJ2-2, the V gene TRBV5-6, with 9 bases matching TRBD1. Germline-derived CDR1 and CDR2 are SGHDT and YYEEEE. J gave up 3 bases and V 1 base, and 1 base lay outside the gene matches. The CDR3 totals 15 residues. This chain's CDR3 is CASSLRDRDTGELFF. The CDR3 DNA is TGTGCCAGCAGCTTGCGGGACAGGGACACCGGGGAGCTGTTTTTT.

The V gene is TRBV5-4, the J gene TRBJ2-4, with D possibly TRBD1 on 6 matching bases. Germline V gene sequence: CDR1 SGHNT, CDR2 YYREEE (reference sequence). The V end lost 4 bases, the J end lost 3 bases, and 17 bases lay between the germline ends. CDR3 length: 16 amino acids. The CDR3 loop reads CASSANQGNVKNIQYF. CDR3 nucleotide sequence: TGTGCCAGCAGCGCAAACCAGGGGAACGTCAAAAACATTCAGTACTTC.

This rearrangement joins TRBV7-8 to TRBJ1-5; D gene ambiguous. V dropped 5 bases and J dropped 3 bases, with 5 bases sitting between them. This CDR3 spans 12 amino acids. Germline V lookup: CDR1 SGHVS, CDR2 FQNEAQ. CDR3 region: CASSLYNQPQHF. Written as DNA, the CDR3 is TGTGCCAGCAGCCTATACAATCAGCCCCAGCATTTT.

J is TRBJ2-7 and V is TRBV7-9; a possible D gene is TRBD2 (6 bases). CDR3 length equals 14 residues. In germline, CDR1 is SEHNR, CDR2 FQNEAQ (reference sequence). The V and J ends lost 5 bases and 0 bases respectively, with 11 bases between them. The chain's CDR3 is CASSRGISSYEQYF. CDR3 bases: TGTGCCAGCAGCCGCGGGATTAGCTCCTACGAGCAGTACTTC.

The chain is built from TRBV9 and TRBJ2-1; 9 bases map to TRBD2. The J segment lost 8 bases and the V segment lost 4 bases, leaving 10 bases of the junction unmatched. From germline, CDR1 is SGDLS and CDR2 YYNGEE. The length of the CDR3 is 15 residues. CDR3 loop: CASSLGGTSLDEQFF. CDR3 DNA sequence: TGTGCCAGCAGCCTGGGAGGGACTAGCCTGGATGAGCAGTTCTTC.

This clone was counted once. V gene TRBV4-1 combines with J gene TRBJ2-3, with 9 bases matching TRBD2. The ends lost 0 bases at V and 3 bases at J; junction bases unmatched: 10. This CDR3 spans 18 amino acids. CDR1 and CDR2 (germline): MGHRA, YSYEKL. The CDR3 nucleotides are TGCGCCAGCAGCCAAGAGGGCCCGGGCGGGAGGGGGACAGATACGCAGTATTTT. The encoded protein is CASSQEGPGGRGTDTQYF.

The chain joins TRBV27 to TRBJ1-3; a possible D gene is TRBD1 (5 bases). CDR3 length equals 13 residues. CDR1 is MNHEY and CDR2 is SMNVEV in the germline V gene (reference sequence). V was cut by 5 bases and J by 5 bases, with 10 bases left in between. The DNA for the CDR3 is TGTGCCAGCAGTGAAGACAGAAGAAACACCATATATTTT. This gives the protein CASSEDRRNTIYF.

The chain has TRBV28 and TRBJ1-1, with a weak D call TRBD1 (5 bases). Germline CDR1 reads MDHEN; CDR2 reads SYDVKM. Trimming pared 1 base from V and 4 bases from J, leaving 7 bases between. There are 13 residues in the CDR3. The CDR3 loop reads CASSLSDTTEAFF. The CDR3 bases are TGTGCCAGCAGTTTATCGGACACCACTGAAGCTTTCTTT.

The V gene is TRBV7-2, the J gene TRBJ2-1; possible D gene TRBD2, 5 bases. CDR1 is SGHTA, CDR2 FQGNSA, per germline. The length of the CDR3 is 12 residues. Trimming left V 5 bases short and J 10 bases short, with 12 bases between. For the CDR3, the DNA is TGTGCCAGCAGCCCGAGGGCTGGGGAGCAGTTCTTC. Encoded protein: CASSPRAGEQFF. The entire variable domain, with the rest obtained from reference TRBV7-2 and TRBJ2-1, is as follows: GAGVSQSPSNKVTEKGKDVELRCDPISGHTALYWYRQSLGQGLEFLIYFQGNSAPDKSGLPSDRFSAERTGGSVSTLTIQRTQQEDSAVYLCASSPRAGEQFFGPGTRLTVL.

The chain has TRBV7-9 and TRBJ2-7; possibly TRBD1 for D (6 bases). The CDR3 has 14 amino acids. The ends were cut back, 3 bases at V and 0 bases at J, with 9 bases in the middle. Germline V gene data show CDR1 as SEHNR and CDR2 as FQNEAQ (reference sequence). The CDR3, as DNA: TGTGCCAGCAGCTTGGGGACAACCTCCTACGAGCAGTACTTC. This codes for CASSLGTTSYEQYF.

DNA for the CDR3: TGTGCCAGTAGGGGGGGACAGCCATTAGGGGAGCAGTACTTC. This codes for CASRGGQPLGEQYF. The rearrangement links TRBV19 to TRBJ2-7; tentative D call: TRBD1 (7 bases). The CDR3 sequence is 14 residues long. Between the trimmed V and J ends, which lost 6 bases and 7 bases, there was a span of 19 bases. CDR1 and CDR2 (germline): LNHDA, SQIVND (reference sequence).

The chain employs TRBV27 and TRBJ1-4, with TRBD1 identical over 9 bases. Losses at the gene ends were 1 base for V and 9 bases for J; bases not matched to a gene: 3. CDR3 length: 14 amino acids. The germline V gene has CDR1 MNHEY and CDR2 SMNVEV (reference sequence). CDR3 in amino acids: CASSLLGQGQKLFF. The CDR3 DNA reads TGTGCCAGCAGTTTATTGGGACAGGGTCAAAAACTGTTTTTT.